The 2 T cell receptor beta chains in this list originate from one sample, sequenced in a study of cytomegalovirus exposure and HLA in healthy donors. PCR involved 60 Vbeta and 13 Jbeta primers. Measured with immunoSEQ multiplex PCR; TCRdb has only the in-frame clones, and not every one. The top ten clones hold roughly 1.1% of a sample with 100,000 to 150,000 clones, around 80% of them seen once. Sequencing input: PBMCs. The receptor set was obtained from a young woman in good health and CMV-seronegative.

The gene calls are TRBV11-2 and TRBJ1-1; a weak D match, TRBD1 (5 bases). Germline CDR1 and CDR2: SGHAT and FQNNGV. This CDR3 spans 15 amino acids. The germline V and J ends were trimmed by 4 bases and 1 base, with 13 bases remaining between them. The CDR3 DNA is TGTGCCAGCAGCTCCATGGGACTATCGAACACTGAAGCTTTCTTT. Its protein is CASSSMGLSNTEAFF.

The V gene is TRBV28, the J gene TRBJ2-7, with D possibly matching TRBD1 (5 bases). Trimming removed 6 bases from V and 2 bases from J, with 14 bases in between. Looked up from germline, CDR1 is MDHEN and CDR2 is SYDVKM. The CDR3 length is 14 residues. CDR3 bases: TGTGCCAGCAGCTGGGGCGCTATACCCTACGAGCAGTACTTC. It specifies CASSWGAIPYEQYF.